The T cell receptor beta chain under discussion was sequenced for a study of cytomegalovirus exposure and HLA in healthy donors. Study background: Per a later analysis, the approximately 690 first-cohort and approximately 120 validation repertoires shared one platform. Study-level results: Reports credit the classifier with highly specific, highly sensitive diagnosis of cytomegalovirus status. Rarity marked most TCR sequences, yet some public TCRs occurred in many donors. Associated with cytomegalovirus, according to the listing, were fewer than 200 TCR beta chains.

A remark on this clone: What it binds is unknown.

Trimming cost V 4 bases and J 0 bases; bases outside gene matches: 12. The CDR3 is made up of 17 amino acids. Germline loops: CDR1 SGHRS, CDR2 YFSETQ. Clones were read by immunoSEQ multiplex PCR, and TCRdb kept only the in-frame ones, dropping some. The sample yields approximately 60,000 clones, approximately 90% seen once. This TCR was sampled from a woman aged 18 to 35 in good health and CMV-seronegative. The genes are TRBV5-1 and TRBJ1-1, with 7 positions matching TRBD1. The source material was PBMCs. The CDR3 DNA follows: TGCGCCAGCAGCCGAGGACAGGCCAGACTGTTGAACACTGAAGCTTTCTTT. It yields the protein CASSRGQARLLNTEAFF.